This TCR beta chain derives from a study of identical twins' blood T cells. Germline V gene lookup returns CDR1 SNHLY and CDR2 FYNNEI. CDR3 size: 11 residues. V lost 4 bases, J lost 8 bases, and 8 bases lay in between. In TCRdb, the 5' RACE reads were re-called with MiXCR into one record per CDR3 protein. The repertoire holds around 380,000 distinct CDR3 sequences, with 25% to 35% as singletons. V usage is TRBV2 and J usage is TRBJ1-1; the D is unclear. The sample taken for sequencing was PBMCs. The receptor comes from a woman aged 18 to 50 in good health. The CDR3 region has the DNA TGTGCCAGCAGTGGTTTTAAAGAAGCTTTCTTT. Translated, it gives CASSGFKEAFF.